The source of this T cell receptor (beta chain) is a study of blood T cells in healthy people across ages. Looking at the study overall: Using template switching, researchers captured about one barcoded beta molecule for each two T cells.

Whenever a sample was processed, at least 6.5 million PBMCs were isolated. Germline values: CDR1 DFQATT, CDR2 SNEGSKA (reference sequence). There are 13 residues in the CDR3. V was clipped by 2 bases and J by 6 bases; unmatched bases: 0. This clonotype was observed at least ten times. Next came a second PCR, run for about 7 to 12 cycles, which used a sample-barcoded 5' primer along with a J-beta primer mix. From the 5' RACE reads, TCRdb called clonotypes with MiXCR, one entry per CDR3 protein. Here the sample spans 700,000 to 900,000 distinct CDR3 sequences, roughly 24% being singletons. The sample was also reused in another study, on T cells of mothers and their children.

This clonotype was obtained from a boy aged 10-17 years in good health. Sequenced sample: blood. This chain connects TRBV20-1 to TRBJ2-1, with 11 bases fitting TRBD2. DNA of the CDR3: TGCAGTGCTAGACTAGCGGGGGGCAATGAGCAGTTCTTC. This gives the protein CSARLAGGNEQFF.